The T cell receptor beta chain described here comes from a study of blood T cell repertoires in COVID-19. Trimming shortened V by 6 bases and J by 2 bases, and 13 bases separated the two germline ends. Germline CDR1 and CDR2: KGHSH and LQKENI. The CDR3 consists of 15 residues. The assay was immunoSEQ multiplex PCR, and TCRdb's table has in-frame clones only and misses some. Here the sample spans around 240,000 clones, roughly nine tenths being singletons. Sample: PBMCs or T cells enriched from blood (not recorded which). The clonotype comes from a human donor in a cohort exposed to, infected with or recovered from COVID-19 (not recorded which). The donor label of this sample is uncertain. The V and J genes are TRBV18 and TRBJ2-2; D unclear. CDR3 loop: CASSLGSFNTGELFF. DNA of the CDR3: TGTGCCAGCTCCCTTGGCTCATTTAACACCGGGGAGCTGTTTTTT.